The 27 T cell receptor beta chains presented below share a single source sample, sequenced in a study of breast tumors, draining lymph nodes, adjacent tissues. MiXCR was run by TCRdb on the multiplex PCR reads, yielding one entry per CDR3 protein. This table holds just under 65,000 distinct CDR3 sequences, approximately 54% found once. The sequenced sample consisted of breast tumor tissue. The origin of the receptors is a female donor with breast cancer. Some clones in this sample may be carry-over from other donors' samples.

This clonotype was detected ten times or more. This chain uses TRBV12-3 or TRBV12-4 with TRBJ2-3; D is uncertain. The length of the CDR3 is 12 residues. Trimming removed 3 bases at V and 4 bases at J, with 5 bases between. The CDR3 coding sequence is TGTGCCAGCAGTTTCGGTGCAGATACGCAGTATTTT. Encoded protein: CASSFGADTQYF.

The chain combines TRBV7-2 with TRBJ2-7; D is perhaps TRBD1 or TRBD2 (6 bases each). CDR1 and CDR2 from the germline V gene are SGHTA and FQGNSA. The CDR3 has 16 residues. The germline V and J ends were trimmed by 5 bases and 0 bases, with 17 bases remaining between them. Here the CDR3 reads CASSPGGAGDSYEQYF. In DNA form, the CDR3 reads TGTGCCAGCAGCCCCGGGGGCGCAGGCGACTCCTACGAGCAGTACTTC.

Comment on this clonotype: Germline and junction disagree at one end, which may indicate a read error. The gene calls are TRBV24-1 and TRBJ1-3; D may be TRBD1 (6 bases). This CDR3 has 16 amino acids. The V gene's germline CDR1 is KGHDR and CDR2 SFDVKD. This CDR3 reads CASSDSNREAGNTIYF. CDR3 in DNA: TGTGCCTCCAGTGATTCGAACAGGGAGGCTGGGAACACCATATATTTT.

CDR3 in amino acids: CAASWTNEKLFF. CDR3 nucleotide sequence: TGTGCCGCCAGTTGGACTAATGAAAAACTGTTTTTT. V gene TRBV6-6 combines with J gene TRBJ1-4; D remains ambiguous. Germline lookup yields CDR1 MNHNY and CDR2 SVGAGI (reference sequence). The CDR3 has 12 residues. V shed 11 bases and J shed 2 bases, with 9 bases lying between them.

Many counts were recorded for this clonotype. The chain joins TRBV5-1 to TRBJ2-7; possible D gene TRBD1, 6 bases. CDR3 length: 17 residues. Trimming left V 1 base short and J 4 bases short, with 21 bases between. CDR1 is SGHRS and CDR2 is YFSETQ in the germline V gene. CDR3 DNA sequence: TGCGCCAGCAGCTTGCAGGACAGTGTCCTGAGAACTTACGAGCAGTACTTC. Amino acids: CASSLQDSVLRTYEQYF. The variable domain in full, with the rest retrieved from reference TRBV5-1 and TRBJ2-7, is KAGVTQTPRYLIKTRGQQVTLSCSPISGHRSVSWYQQTPGQGLQFLFEYFSETQRNKGNFPGRFSGRQFSNSRSEMNVSTLELGDSALYLCASSLQDSVLRTYEQYFGPGTRLTVT.

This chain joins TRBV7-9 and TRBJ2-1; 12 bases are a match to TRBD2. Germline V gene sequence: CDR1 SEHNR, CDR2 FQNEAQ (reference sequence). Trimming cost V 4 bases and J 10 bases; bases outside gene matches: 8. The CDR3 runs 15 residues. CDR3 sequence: CASSSTSGRSWEQFF. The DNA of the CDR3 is TGTGCCAGCAGCTCCACTAGCGGGAGGAGCTGGGAGCAGTTCTTC.

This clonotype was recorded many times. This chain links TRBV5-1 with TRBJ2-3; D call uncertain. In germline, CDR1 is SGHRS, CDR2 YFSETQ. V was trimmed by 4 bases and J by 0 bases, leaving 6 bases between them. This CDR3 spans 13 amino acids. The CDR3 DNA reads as TGCGCCAGCAGCGTCTTGAGCACAGATACGCAGTATTTT. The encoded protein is CASSVLSTDTQYF.

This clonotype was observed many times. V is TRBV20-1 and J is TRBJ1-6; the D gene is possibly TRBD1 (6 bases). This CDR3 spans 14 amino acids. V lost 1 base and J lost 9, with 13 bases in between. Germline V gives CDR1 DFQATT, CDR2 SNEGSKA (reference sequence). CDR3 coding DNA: TGCAGTGCTAGAGGGGGGCCCGGAGTTTCACCCCTCCACTTT. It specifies CSARGGPGVSPLHF.

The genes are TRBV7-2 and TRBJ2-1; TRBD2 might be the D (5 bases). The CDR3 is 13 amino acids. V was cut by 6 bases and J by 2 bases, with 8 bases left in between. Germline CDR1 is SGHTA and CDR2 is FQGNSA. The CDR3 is CASRDFTYNEQFF. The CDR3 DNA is TGTGCCAGCAGGGACTTTACCTACAATGAGCAGTTCTTC.

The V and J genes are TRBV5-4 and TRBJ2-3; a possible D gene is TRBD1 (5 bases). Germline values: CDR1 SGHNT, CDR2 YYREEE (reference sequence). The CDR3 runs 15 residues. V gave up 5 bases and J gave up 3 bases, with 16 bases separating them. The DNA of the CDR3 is TGTGCCAGCAGGACGGACATCCCAGCGACAGATACGCAGTATTTT. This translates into CASRTDIPATDTQYF. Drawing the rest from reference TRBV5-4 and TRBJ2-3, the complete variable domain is ETGVTQSPTHLIKTRGQQVTLRCSSQSGHNTVSWYQQALGQGPQFIFQYYREEENGRGNFPPRFSGLQFPNYSSELNVNALELDDSALYLCASRTDIPATDTQYFGPGTRLTVL.

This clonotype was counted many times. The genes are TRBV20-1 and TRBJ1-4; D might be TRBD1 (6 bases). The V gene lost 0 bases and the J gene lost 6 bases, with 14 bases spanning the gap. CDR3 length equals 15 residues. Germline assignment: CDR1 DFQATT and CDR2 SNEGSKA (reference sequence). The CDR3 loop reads CSARDTRDTDEKLFF. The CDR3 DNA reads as TGCAGTGCTAGAGACACCCGGGACACGGATGAAAAACTGTTTTTT.

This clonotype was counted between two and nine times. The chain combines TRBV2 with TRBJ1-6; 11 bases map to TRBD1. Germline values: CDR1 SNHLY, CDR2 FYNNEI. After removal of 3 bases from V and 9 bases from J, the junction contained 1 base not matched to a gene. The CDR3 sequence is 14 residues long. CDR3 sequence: CASSEDRGLSPLHF. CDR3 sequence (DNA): TGTGCCAGCAGTGAGGACAGGGGGCTTTCACCCCTCCACTTT. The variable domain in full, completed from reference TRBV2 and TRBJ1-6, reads EPEVTQTPSHQVTQMGQEVILRCVPISNHLYFYWYRQILGQKVEFLVSFYNNEISEKSEIFDDQFSVERPDGSNFTLKIRSTKLEDSAMYFCASSEDRGLSPLHFGNGTRLTVT.

CDR3 in amino acids: CASSPGQGAHGYTF. DNA of the CDR3: TGTGCCAGTAGTCCAGGACAGGGGGCTCATGGCTACACCTTC. The chain joins TRBV19 to TRBJ1-2; 11 nucleotides align to TRBD1. V dropped 5 bases and J dropped 6; count of bases not matched to a gene: 5. CDR1 is LNHDA, CDR2 SQIVND, per germline (reference sequence). This CDR3 spans 14 amino acids.

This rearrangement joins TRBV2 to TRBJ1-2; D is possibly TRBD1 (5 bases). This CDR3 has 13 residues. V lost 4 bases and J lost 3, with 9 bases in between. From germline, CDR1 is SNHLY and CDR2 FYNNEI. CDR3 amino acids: CASSVVRDYGYTF. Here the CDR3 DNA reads TGTGCCAGCAGTGTAGTCAGGGACTATGGCTACACCTTC.

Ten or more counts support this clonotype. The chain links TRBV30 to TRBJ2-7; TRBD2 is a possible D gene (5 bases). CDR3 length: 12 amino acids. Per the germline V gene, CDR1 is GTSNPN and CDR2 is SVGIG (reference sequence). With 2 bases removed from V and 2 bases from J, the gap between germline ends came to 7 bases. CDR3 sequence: CAWSSGPYEQYF. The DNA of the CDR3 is TGTGCCTGGAGTAGCGGCCCCTACGAGCAGTACTTC. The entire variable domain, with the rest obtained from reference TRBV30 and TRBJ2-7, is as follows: SQTIHQWPATLVQPVGSPLSLECTVEGTSNPNLYWYRQAAGRGLQLLFYSVGIGQISSEVPQNLSASRPQDRQFILSSKKLLLSDSGFYLCAWSSGPYEQYFGPGTRLTVT.

CDR3 DNA: TGCAGTGCAAAGACAGCCCAAGAGACCCAGTACTTC. This translates into CSAKTAQETQYF. The V call is TRBV20-1, the J call TRBJ2-5; TRBD1 might be the D (5 bases). CDR1 DFQATT and CDR2 SNEGSKA come from the germline V gene (reference sequence). Trimming removed 6 bases at V and 1 base at J, with 9 bases between. The CDR3 contains 12 residues.

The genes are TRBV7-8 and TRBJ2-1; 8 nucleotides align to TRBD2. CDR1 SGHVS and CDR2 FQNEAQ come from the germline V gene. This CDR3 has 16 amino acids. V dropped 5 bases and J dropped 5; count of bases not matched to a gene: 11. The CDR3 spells CASSQQASGPNNEQFF. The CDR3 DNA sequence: TGTGCCAGCAGCCAGCAGGCTAGCGGGCCGAACAATGAGCAGTTCTTC.

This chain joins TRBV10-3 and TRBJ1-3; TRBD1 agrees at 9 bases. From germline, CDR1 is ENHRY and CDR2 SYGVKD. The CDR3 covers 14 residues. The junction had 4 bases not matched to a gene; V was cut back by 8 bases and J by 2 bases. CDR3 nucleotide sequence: TGTGCCATCTCTACAGGGGGCACTGGAAACACCATATATTTT. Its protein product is CAISTGGTGNTIYF.

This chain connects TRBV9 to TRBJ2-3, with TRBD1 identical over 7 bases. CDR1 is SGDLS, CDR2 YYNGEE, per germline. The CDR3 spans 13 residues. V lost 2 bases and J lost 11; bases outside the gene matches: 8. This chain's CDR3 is CASSVGQNNEQYF. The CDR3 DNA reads TGTGCCAGCAGCGTGGGACAGAACAATGAGCAGTATTTT.

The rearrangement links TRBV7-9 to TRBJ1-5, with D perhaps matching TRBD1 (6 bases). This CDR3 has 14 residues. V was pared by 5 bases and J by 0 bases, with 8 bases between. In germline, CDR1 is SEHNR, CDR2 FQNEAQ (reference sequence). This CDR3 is CASSRDNSNQPQHF. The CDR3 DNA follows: TGTGCCAGCAGCAGGGACAATAGCAATCAGCCCCAGCATTTT.

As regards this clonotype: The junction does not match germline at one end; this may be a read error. CDR3 residues: CSAFELFNETLFF. CDR3 nucleotide sequence: TGCAGTGCCTTCGAGCTCTTTAATGAAACACTGTTTTTT. V is TRBV20-1 and J is TRBJ1-4; D is unresolved. This CDR3 contains 13 residues. The germline V gene encodes CDR1 DFQATT and CDR2 SNEGSKA (reference sequence).

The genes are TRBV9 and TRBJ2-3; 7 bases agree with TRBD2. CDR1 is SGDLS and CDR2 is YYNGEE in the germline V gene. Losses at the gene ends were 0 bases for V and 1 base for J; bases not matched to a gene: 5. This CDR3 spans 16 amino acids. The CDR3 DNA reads TGTGCCAGCAGCGTAGATAGCGGGCCAGGCACAGATACGCAGTATTTT. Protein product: CASSVDSGPGTDTQYF.

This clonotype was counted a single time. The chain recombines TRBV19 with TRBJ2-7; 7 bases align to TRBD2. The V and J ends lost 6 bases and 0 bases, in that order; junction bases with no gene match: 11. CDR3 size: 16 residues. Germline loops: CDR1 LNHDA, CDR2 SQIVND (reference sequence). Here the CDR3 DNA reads TGTGCCAGTAGCCCTTTTTCTGGCGGGAGCTCCTACGAGCAGTACTTC. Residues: CASSPFSGGSSYEQYF.

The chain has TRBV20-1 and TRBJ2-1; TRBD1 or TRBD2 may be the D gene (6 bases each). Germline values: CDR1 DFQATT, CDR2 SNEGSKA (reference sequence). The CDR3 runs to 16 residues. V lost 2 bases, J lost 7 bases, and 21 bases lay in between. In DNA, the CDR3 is TGCAGTGCTAGATCCACGGGTAGGGGGGCCGAAAATGAGCAGTTCTTC. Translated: CSARSTGRGAENEQFF.

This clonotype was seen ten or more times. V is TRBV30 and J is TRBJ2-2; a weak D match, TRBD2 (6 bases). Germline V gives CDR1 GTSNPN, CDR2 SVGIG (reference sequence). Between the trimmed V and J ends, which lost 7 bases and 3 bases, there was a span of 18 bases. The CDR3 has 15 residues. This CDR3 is CAFGGPSGDTGELFF. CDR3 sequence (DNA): TGTGCCTTCGGAGGGCCATCGGGGGACACCGGGGAGCTGTTTTTT.

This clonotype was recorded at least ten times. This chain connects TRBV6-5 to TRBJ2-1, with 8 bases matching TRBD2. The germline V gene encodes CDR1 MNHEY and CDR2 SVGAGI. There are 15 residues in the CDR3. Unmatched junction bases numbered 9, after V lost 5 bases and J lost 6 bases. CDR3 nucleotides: TGTGCCAGCAGTCACCGGACTAGCTTGGGCAATGAGCAGTTCTTC. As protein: CASSHRTSLGNEQFF.

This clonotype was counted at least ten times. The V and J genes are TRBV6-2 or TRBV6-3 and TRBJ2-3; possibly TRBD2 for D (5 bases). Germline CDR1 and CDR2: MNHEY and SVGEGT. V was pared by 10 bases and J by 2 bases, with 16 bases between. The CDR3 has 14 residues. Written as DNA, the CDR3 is TGTGCCATTCGGACGGGGTTATCCACAGATACGCAGTATTTT. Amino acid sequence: CAIRTGLSTDTQYF.